Listed below are T cell receptor beta chains from one sample, sequenced in a study of cytotoxic CD8 clonotypes in ibrutinib-treated CLL. Sequenced by immunoSEQ multiplex PCR; TCRdb stores in-frame clones only, minus some. The table has tens of thousands of clones, 80% seen once. The material sequenced was PBMCs, taken at disease progression, from a patient treated with ibrutinib. The receptors were sampled from a human donor with chronic lymphocytic leukemia. Each CDR3 is given with its conserved first and last residue. A D gene is named only where the DNA matches it firmly. Some rows mark clone size as missing; the rest say once, few, many or name a class of expanded clone.

TRBJ2-2 | TRBD2 | NA | TRBV10-3 | CAISDFGLAGGNTGELFF | TGTGCCATCAGTGATTTTGGACTAGCGGGAGGGAACACCGGGGAGCTGTTTTTT
TRBJ1-1 | NA | NA | TRBV5-1 | CASSLEVLWTEAFF | TGCGCCAGCAGCTTGGAAGTGTTGTGGACTGAAGCTTTCTTT
TRBJ1-6 | NA | once | TRBV4-1 | CASSQDGGSPLHF | TGCGCCAGCAGCCAAGACGGGGGGTCACCCCTCCACTTT
TRBJ2-1 | TRBD2 | once | TRBV7-9 | CASSLWVGTSRRNEQFF | TGTGCCAGCAGCTTATGGGTTGGGACTAGCAGACGCAATGAGCAGTTCTTC
TRBJ1-4 | NA | NA | TRBV19 | CASSIVGANEKLFF | TGTGCCAGTAGTATAGTGGGGGCCAATGAAAAACTGTTTTTT
TRBJ2-7 | NA | NA | TRBV5-6 | CASSLGALEQYF | TGTGCCAGCAGCCTCGGAGCTCTTGAGCAGTACTTC
TRBJ2-5 | NA | NA | TRBV5-6 | CASSLQGTETQYF | TGTGCCAGCAGCTTGCAGGGTACGGAGACCCAGTACTTC
TRBJ2-7 | TRBD1 | NA | TRBV7-9 | CASSSETGGRNEQYF | TGTGCCAGCAGTTCAGAGACAGGGGGCAGGAACGAGCAGTACTTC
TRBJ1-2 | NA | NA | TRBV18 | CASSPPGPANYGYTF | TGTGCCAGCTCACCACCAGGACCGGCTAACTATGGCTACACCTTC
TRBJ1-1 | NA | NA | TRBV2 | CASSSSPNTEAFF | TGTGCCAGCAGTAGTTCTCCGAACACTGAAGCTTTCTTT
TRBJ1-2 | NA | NA | TRBV28 | CASSLVTANYGYTF | TGTGCCAGCAGTTTAGTGACAGCCAACTATGGCTACACCTTC
TRBJ2-4 | NA | NA | TRBV19 | CASSRQGRENIQYF | TGTGCCAGTAGCAGGCAGGGGCGGGAAAACATTCAGTACTTC
TRBJ2-3 | NA | medium-sized | TRBV6-1 | CASSNPGNTDTQYF | TGTGCCAGCAGTAACCCTGGCAACACAGATACGCAGTATTTT
TRBJ2-1 | TRBD1 | NA | TRBV30 | CAWSVDRVEQFF | TGTGCCTGGAGTGTAGACAGGGTTGAGCAGTTCTTC
TRBJ1-5 | TRBD1 | NA | TRBV6-1 | CASSTDREESQPQHF | TGTGCCAGCAGTACGGACAGGGAAGAGAGTCAGCCCCAGCATTTT
TRBJ1-2 | NA | NA | TRBV7-9 | CASSAAAGGHGYTF | TGTGCCAGCAGCGCCGCCGCGGGGGGCCATGGCTACACCTTC
TRBJ2-5 | NA | NA | TRBV4-2 | CASSRGTYQETQYF | TGTGCCAGCAGCCGAGGGACTTACCAAGAGACCCAGTACTTC
TRBJ2-3 | NA | few | TRBV6-6 | CASRTTTDTQYF | TGTGCCAGCAGAACGACCACAGATACGCAGTATTTT
TRBJ1-5 | NA | NA | TRBV4-1 | CASSQRERTAQHF | TGCGCCAGCAGCCAGAGGGAAAGGACAGCCCAGCATTTT
TRBJ1-5 | NA | once | TRBV27 | CASSLYWGGNQPQHF | TGTGCCAGCAGTTTATATTGGGGCGGCAATCAGCCCCAGCATTTT
TRBJ2-1 | NA | NA | TRBV7-3 | CASSPGTLSTEQFF | TGTGCCAGCAGCCCCGGGACTCTTTCAACTGAGCAGTTCTTC
TRBJ2-7 | TRBD2 | NA | TRBV4-1 | CASRMLAGLVYEQYF | TGCGCCAGCAGGATGCTAGCGGGGTTAGTCTACGAGCAGTACTTC
TRBJ2-1 | TRBD2 | NA | TRBV4-1 | CASSQLPLAGIYNEQFF | TGCGCCAGCAGCCAACTCCCTCTAGCGGGGATATACAATGAGCAGTTCTTC
TRBJ2-3 | TRBD1 | NA | TRBV6-6 | CASSRQGTDTQYF | TGTGCCAGCAGTCGACAGGGTACAGATACGCAGTATTTT
TRBJ1-5 | NA | NA | TRBV6-6 | CASRGRGIGNQPQHF | TGTGCCAGCCGGGGACGGGGGATTGGCAATCAGCCCCAGCATTTT
TRBJ1-6 | NA | NA | TRBV6-5 | CASTTGGLRNSPLHF | TGTGCCAGCACCACCGGGGGGTTAAGGAATTCACCCCTCCACTTT
TRBJ2-7 | NA | NA | TRBV4-1 | CASSLGTEGKQYF | TGCGCCAGCAGCTTAGGAACGGAGGGCAAGCAGTACTTC
TRBJ1-5 | NA | few | TRBV19 | CASSGGGISNQPQHF | TGTGCCAGTAGTGGCGGGGGCATAAGCAATCAGCCCCAGCATTTT
TRBJ1-4 | NA | once | TRBV6-6 | CASSYSGSAVNEKLFF | TGTGCCAGCAGTTACTCGGGATCAGCGGTTAATGAAAAACTGTTTTTT
TRBJ1-3 | NA | NA | TRBV5-1 | CASSPGGVPSGNTIYF | TGCGCCAGCAGCCCGGGGGGAGTGCCCTCTGGAAACACCATATATTTT
TRBJ2-7 | NA | once | TRBV5-4 | CASSPGLPSSYEQYF | TGTGCCAGCAGCCCGGGACTTCCTAGCTCCTACGAGCAGTACTTC
TRBJ2-5 | NA | NA | TRBV28 | CASSPPDFGGQETQYF | TGTGCCAGCAGCCCACCCGATTTTGGGGGGCAAGAGACCCAGTACTTC
TRBJ2-1 | NA | NA | TRBV27 | CASSLLISYNEQFF | TGTGCCAGCAGTTTATTAATCTCCTACAATGAGCAGTTCTTC
TRBJ1-3 | TRBD1 | many | TRBV19 | CASSTGASSGNTIYF | TGTGCCAGTAGCACAGGGGCCAGCTCTGGAAACACCATATATTTT
TRBJ2-2 | NA | NA | TRBV4-1 | CASSQTGFRVNTGELFF | TGCGCCAGCAGCCAAACAGGGTTCCGCGTCAACACCGGGGAGCTGTTTTTT
TRBJ1-5 | NA | NA | TRBV19 | CASSPGAQVQHF | TGTGCCAGTAGCCCAGGGGCACAGGTTCAGCATTTT
TRBJ1-1 | TRBD1 | once | TRBV5-1 | CASSLPRQGDTEAFF | TGCGCCAGCAGCTTGCCAAGACAGGGAGACACTGAAGCTTTCTTT
TRBJ2-1 | NA | NA | TRBV2 | CASSDMRMYNEQFF | TGTGCCAGCAGTGACATGAGGATGTACAATGAGCAGTTCTTC
TRBJ1-1 | NA | NA | TRBV27 | CASSVYGGEGTEAFF | TGTGCCAGCAGTGTATACGGGGGAGAGGGGACTGAAGCTTTCTTT
TRBJ2-7 | NA | NA | TRBV19 | CASSIFGEQYF | TGTGCCAGTAGTATTTTTGGGGAGCAGTACTTC
TRBJ2-7 | NA | NA | TRBV7-2 | CASSLRQSRSYEQYF | TGTGCCAGCAGCTTAAGACAGAGCCGCTCCTACGAGCAGTACTTC
TRBJ2-7 | NA | NA | TRBV2 | CANRRPTYEQYF | TGTGCCAACCGACGACCAACCTACGAGCAGTACTTC
TRBJ2-3 | NA | NA | TRBV7-9 | CASSPRQGFSDTQYF | TGTGCCAGCAGCCCTAGGCAGGGGTTTTCAGATACGCAGTATTTT
TRBJ2-1 | TRBD2 | NA | TRBV6-6 | CASSYSGGRANEQFF | TGTGCCAGCAGTTACTCTGGCGGGAGGGCCAATGAGCAGTTCTTC
TRBJ1-3 | NA | few | TRBV6-1 | CASSEWGTAGNTIYF | TGTGCCAGCAGTGAATGGGGGACGGCTGGAAACACCATATATTTT
TRBJ2-7 | NA | NA | TRBV10-3 | CAISAKGSYEQYF | TGTGCCATCAGTGCCAAGGGTAGCTACGAGCAGTACTTC
TRBJ2-1 | TRBD2 | NA | TRBV29-1 | CSVETRVRGVGRDEQFF | TGCAGCGTTGAGACCCGAGTTCGCGGGGTGGGGAGGGATGAGCAGTTCTTC
TRBJ2-7 | NA | NA | TRBV6-6 | CANRDSYEQYF | TGTGCCAACCGGGACTCCTACGAGCAGTACTTC
TRBJ1-3 | NA | NA | TRBV5-1 | CASSSGGSLGGTIYF | TGCGCCAGCAGCTCGGGCGGGTCCCTAGGTGGCACCATATATTTT
TRBJ2-5 | NA | NA | TRBV19 | CASSIAPQETQYF | TGTGCCAGTAGTATAGCCCCCCAAGAGACCCAGTACTTC
TRBJ2-3 | TRBD2 | NA | TRBV6-5 | CASSFVGLAGADTQYF | TGTGCCAGCAGTTTCGTTGGACTAGCGGGAGCAGATACGCAGTATTTT
TRBJ2-1 | NA | NA | TRBV27 | CASSLGSGNEQFF | TGTGCCAGCAGTTTAGGGTCTGGCAATGAGCAGTTCTTC
TRBJ1-2 | TRBD1 | NA | TRBV5-6 | CASSSPSPGGGYTF | TGTGCCAGCAGCTCTCCTTCCCCAGGGGGTGGCTACACCTTC
TRBJ2-3 | NA | NA | TRBV5-1 | CASSPQPTGDTQYF | TGCGCCAGCAGCCCACAACCCACGGGAGATACGCAGTATTTT
TRBJ1-1 | NA | NA | TRBV19 | CASSIGSSNTEAFF | TGTGCCAGTAGTATAGGGTCGAGTAACACTGAAGCTTTCTTT
TRBJ2-5 | TRBD1 | NA | TRBV7-9 | CASSRDRAQETQYF | TGTGCCAGCAGCCGAGACAGGGCACAAGAGACCCAGTACTTC
TRBJ2-7 | TRBD2 | NA | TRBV18 | CASSPAVSGGSYEQYF | TGTGCCAGCTCACCCGCAGTCTCGGGGGGTTCCTACGAGCAGTACTTC
TRBJ2-7 | NA | few | TRBV5-4 | CASSRRWGAYEQYF | TGTGCCAGCAGCCGGAGGTGGGGGGCCTACGAGCAGTACTTC